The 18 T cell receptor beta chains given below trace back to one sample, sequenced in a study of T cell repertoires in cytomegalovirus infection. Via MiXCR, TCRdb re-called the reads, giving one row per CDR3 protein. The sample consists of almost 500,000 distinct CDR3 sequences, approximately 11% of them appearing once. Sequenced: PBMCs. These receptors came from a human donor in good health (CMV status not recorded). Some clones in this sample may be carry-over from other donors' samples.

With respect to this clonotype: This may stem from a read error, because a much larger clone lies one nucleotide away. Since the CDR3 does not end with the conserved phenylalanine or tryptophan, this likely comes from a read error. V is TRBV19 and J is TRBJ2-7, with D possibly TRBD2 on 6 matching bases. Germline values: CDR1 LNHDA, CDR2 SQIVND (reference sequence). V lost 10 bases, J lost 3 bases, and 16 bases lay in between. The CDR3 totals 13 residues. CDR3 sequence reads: CATRGRGDYEQYL. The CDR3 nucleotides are TGTGCCACGAGAGGGCGGGGAGACTACGAGCAGTACCTC.

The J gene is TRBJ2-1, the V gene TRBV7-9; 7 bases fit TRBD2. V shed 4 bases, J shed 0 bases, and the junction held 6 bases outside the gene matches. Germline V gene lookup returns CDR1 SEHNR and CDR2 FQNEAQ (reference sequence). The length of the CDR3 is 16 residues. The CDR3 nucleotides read TGTGCCAGCAGCTCTGGTGGCGGGAGCTCCTACAATGAGCAGTTCTTC. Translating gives CASSSGGGSSYNEQFF.

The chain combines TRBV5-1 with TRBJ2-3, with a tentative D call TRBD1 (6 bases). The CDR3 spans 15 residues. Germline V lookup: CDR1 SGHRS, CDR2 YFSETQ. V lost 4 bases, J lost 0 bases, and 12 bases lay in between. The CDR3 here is CASSQRTVSTDTQYF. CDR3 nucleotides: TGCGCCAGCAGCCAGAGGACAGTAAGCACAGATACGCAGTATTTT.

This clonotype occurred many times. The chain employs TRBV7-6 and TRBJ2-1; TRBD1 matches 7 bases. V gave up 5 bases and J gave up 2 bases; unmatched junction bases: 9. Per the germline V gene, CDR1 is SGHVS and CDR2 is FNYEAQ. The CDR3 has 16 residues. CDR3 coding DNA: TGTGCCAGCAGCCGGCCGGGACAGACAACCTACAATGAGCAGTTCTTC. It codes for CASSRPGQTTYNEQFF. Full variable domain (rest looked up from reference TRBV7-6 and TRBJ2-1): GAGVSQSPRYKVTKRGQDVALRCDPISGHVSLYWYRQALGQGPEFLTYFNYEAQQDKSGLPNDRFSAERPEGSISTLTIQRTEQRDSAMYRCASSRPGQTTYNEQFFGPGTRLTVL.

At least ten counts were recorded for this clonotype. The CDR3 bases are TGCGCCAGCAGCTTCGACAGGGCGGGGGAAAAACTGTTTTTT. The encoded protein is CASSFDRAGEKLFF. This chain links TRBV5-1 with TRBJ1-4, with 7 nucleotides matching TRBD1. The CDR3 sequence is 14 residues long. Germline CDR1 and CDR2: SGHRS and YFSETQ. V trimming: 2 bases; J trimming: 8 bases; junction bases outside the gene matches: 6.

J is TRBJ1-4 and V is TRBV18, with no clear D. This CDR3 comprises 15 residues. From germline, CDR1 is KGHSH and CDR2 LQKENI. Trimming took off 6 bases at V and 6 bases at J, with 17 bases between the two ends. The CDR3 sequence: CASSYFDLKDEKLFF. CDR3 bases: TGTGCCAGCTCGTACTTCGACCTAAAGGATGAAAAACTGTTTTTT.

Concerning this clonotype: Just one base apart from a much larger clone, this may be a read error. The CDR3 DNA is TGCGCCAGCAGCCACTCTACTCCGGACAGTAACTATGGCTACATCTTC. As protein: CASSHSTPDSNYGYIF. The chain employs TRBV4-1 and TRBJ1-2; D is possibly TRBD1 (6 bases). The germline V gene encodes CDR1 MGHRA and CDR2 YSYEKL. The CDR3 has 16 amino acids.

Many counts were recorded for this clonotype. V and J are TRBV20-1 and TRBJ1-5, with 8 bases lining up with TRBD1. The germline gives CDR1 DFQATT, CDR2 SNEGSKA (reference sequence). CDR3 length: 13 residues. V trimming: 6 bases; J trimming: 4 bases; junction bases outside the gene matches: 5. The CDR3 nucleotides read TGCAGTGCCAGGACAGGGAGGAATCAGCCCCAGCATTTT. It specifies CSARTGRNQPQHF.

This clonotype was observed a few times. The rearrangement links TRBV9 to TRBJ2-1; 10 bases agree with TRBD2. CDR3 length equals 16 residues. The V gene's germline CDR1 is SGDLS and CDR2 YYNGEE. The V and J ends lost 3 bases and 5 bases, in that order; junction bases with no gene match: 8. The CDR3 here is CASSGQRGGTHNEQFF. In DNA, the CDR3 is TGTGCCAGCAGCGGTCAGCGGGGGGGGACCCACAATGAGCAGTTCTTC.

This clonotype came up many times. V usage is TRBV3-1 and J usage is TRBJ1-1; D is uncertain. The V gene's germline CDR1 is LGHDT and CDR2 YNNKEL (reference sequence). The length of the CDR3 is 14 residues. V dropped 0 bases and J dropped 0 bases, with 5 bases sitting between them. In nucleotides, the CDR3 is TGTGCCAGCAGCCAAGAGACTGTGAACACTGAAGCTTTCTTT. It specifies CASSQETVNTEAFF.

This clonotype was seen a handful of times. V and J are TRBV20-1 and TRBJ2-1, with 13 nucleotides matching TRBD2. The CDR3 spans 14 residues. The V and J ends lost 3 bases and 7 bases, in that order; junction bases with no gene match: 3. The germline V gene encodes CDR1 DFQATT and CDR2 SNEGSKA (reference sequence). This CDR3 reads CSARGLAGNNEQFF. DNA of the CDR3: TGCAGTGCTAGGGGACTAGCGGGAAATAATGAGCAGTTCTTC.

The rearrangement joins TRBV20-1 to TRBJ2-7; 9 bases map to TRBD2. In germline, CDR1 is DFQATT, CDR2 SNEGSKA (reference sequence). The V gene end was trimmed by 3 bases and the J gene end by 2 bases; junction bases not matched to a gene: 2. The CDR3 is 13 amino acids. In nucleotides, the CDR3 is TGCAGTGCTAGGGCTAGCGGGACCTACGAGCAGTACTTC. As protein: CSARASGTYEQYF.

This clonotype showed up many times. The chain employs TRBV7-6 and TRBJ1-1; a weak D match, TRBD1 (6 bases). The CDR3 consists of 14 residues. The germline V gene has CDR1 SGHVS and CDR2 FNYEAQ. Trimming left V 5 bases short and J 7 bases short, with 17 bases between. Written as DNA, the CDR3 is TGTGCCAGCAGCGACGGACAGCTGTGGAGTGAAGCTTTCTTT. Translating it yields CASSDGQLWSEAFF. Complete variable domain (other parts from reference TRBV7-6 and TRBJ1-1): GAGVSQSPRYKVTKRGQDVALRCDPISGHVSLYWYRQALGQGPEFLTYFNYEAQQDKSGLPNDRFSAERPEGSISTLTIQRTEQRDSAMYRCASSDGQLWSEAFFGQGTRLTVV.

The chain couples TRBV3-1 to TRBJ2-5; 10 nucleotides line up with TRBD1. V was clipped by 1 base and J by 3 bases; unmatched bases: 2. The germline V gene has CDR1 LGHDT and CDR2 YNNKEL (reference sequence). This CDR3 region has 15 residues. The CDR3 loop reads CASSQGGTGEETQYF. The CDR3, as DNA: TGTGCCAGCAGCCAAGGCGGGACAGGGGAAGAGACCCAGTACTTC.

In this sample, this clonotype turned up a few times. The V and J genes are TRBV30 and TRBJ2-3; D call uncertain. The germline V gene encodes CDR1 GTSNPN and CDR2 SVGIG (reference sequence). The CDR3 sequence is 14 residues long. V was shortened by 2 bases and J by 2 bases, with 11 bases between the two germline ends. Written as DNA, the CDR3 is TGTGCCTGGAGTCGAAGGCGGTTCACAGATACGCAGTATTTT. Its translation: CAWSRRRFTDTQYF. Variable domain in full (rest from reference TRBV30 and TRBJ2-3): SQTIHQWPATLVQPVGSPLSLECTVEGTSNPNLYWYRQAAGRGLQLLFYSVGIGQISSEVPQNLSASRPQDRQFILSSKKLLLSDSGFYLCAWSRRRFTDTQYFGPGTRLTVL.

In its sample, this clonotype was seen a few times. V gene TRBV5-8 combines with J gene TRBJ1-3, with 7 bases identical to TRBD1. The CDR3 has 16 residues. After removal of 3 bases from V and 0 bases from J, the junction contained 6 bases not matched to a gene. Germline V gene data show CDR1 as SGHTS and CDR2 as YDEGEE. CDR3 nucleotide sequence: TGTGCCAGCAGCTCGCGACAGGGCAGCTCTGGAAACACCATATATTTT. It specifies CASSSRQGSSGNTIYF.

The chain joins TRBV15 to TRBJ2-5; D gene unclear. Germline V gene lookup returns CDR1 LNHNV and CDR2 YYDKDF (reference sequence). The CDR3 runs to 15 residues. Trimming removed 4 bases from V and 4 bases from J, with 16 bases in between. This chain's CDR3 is CATSIGRTPGETQYF. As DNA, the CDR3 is TGTGCCACCAGCATCGGGCGGACGCCCGGAGAGACCCAGTACTTC.

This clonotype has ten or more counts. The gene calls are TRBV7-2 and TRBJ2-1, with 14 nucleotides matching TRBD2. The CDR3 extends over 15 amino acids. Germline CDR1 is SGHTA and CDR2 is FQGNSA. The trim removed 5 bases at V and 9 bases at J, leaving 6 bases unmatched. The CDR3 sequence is CASSPGLAGGSEQFF. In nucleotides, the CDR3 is TGTGCCAGCAGCCCTGGACTAGCGGGGGGTAGTGAGCAGTTCTTC.